This is a list of T cell receptor beta chains from one sample in a study of T cell repertoires in ileal Crohn's disease. Libraries were prepared by immunoSEQ multiplex PCR; TCRdb keeps only in-frame clonotypes and omits some of them. Of approximately 3,800 clones listed, roughly four fifths are singletons. Sample: ileal tissue. The receptors were sampled from an adult with Crohn's disease. The CDR3 runs from the conserved cysteine through the conserved F or W. Each record gives: clone size, V gene, J gene, D gene, CDR3 protein, CDR3 DNA. A D gene is named only where the DNA matches it firmly. Rows give clone size only sometimes, using once, few, many, or a class for an expanded clone.

>.|TRBV2|TRBJ1-5|TRBD1
CASSTGQGYNQPQHF
TGTGCCAGCAGCACAGGACAGGGGTACAATCAGCCCCAGCATTTT
>.|TRBV13|TRBJ1-3|.
CASSPWGGALISGNTIYF
TGTGCCAGCAGCCCCTGGGGGGGGGCATTGATCTCTGGAAACACCATATATTTT
>.|TRBV2|TRBJ1-5|TRBD1
CASSPDRGQNQPQHF
TGTGCCAGCAGCCCTGACAGGGGCCAGAATCAGCCCCAGCATTTT
>.|TRBV7-9|TRBJ1-3|.
CASRQGPGNTIYF
TGTGCCAGTCGTCAGGGCCCTGGAAACACCATATATTTT
>.|TRBV2|TRBJ1-1|TRBD1
CASRTDRGNTEAFF
TGTGCCAGCAGAACGGACAGGGGGAACACTGAAGCTTTCTTT
>.|TRBV6-5|TRBJ1-2|TRBD1
CASSYPTGRGYTF
TGTGCCAGCAGTTACCCGACAGGGAGGGGCTACACCTTC
>.|TRBV14|TRBJ2-5|.
CASSQVRTGWSETQYF
TGTGCCAGCAGCCAAGTGAGAACAGGGTGGTCAGAGACCCAGTACTTC
>.|TRBV4-1|TRBJ2-1|TRBD2
CASSQGFSGRAVHEQFF
TGCGCCAGCAGCCAAGGTTTCAGCGGGAGGGCCGTTCATGAGCAGTTCTTC
>.|TRBV4-1|TRBJ1-1|.
CASSPQGGTEAFF
TGCGCCAGCAGCCCGCAAGGGGGCACTGAAGCTTTCTTT
>once|TRBV5-5|TRBJ2-6|.
CASSVHLAQSRANVLTF
TGTGCCAGCTCCGTTCATCTCGCACAAAGTCGGGCCAACGTCCTGACTTTC
>.|TRBV14|TRBJ2-2|TRBD1
CASSQDRQGGAGELFF
TGTGCCAGCAGCCAAGACAGACAGGGCGGAGCCGGGGAGCTGTTTTTT
>.|TRBV11-3|TRBJ2-3|TRBD1
CASTDRASTDTQYF
TGTGCCAGCACGGACAGGGCAAGCACAGATACGCAGTATTTT
>.|TRBV4-2|TRBJ2-5|TRBD1
CASSQKPQTGGYRETQYF
TGTGCCAGCAGCCAAAAACCACAGACAGGGGGTTATCGAGAGACCCAGTACTTC
>once|TRBV14|TRBJ2-3|.
CASSPLTSKTDTQYF
TGTGCCAGCAGTCCGCTGACTAGTAAAACAGATACGCAGTATTTT
>few|TRBV7-2|TRBJ2-5|.
CASSLGGGPQETQYF
TGTGCCAGCAGCTTGGGGGGAGGTCCGCAAGAGACCCAGTACTTC
>once|TRBV5-1|TRBJ2-3|TRBD2
CASSLDLAGFTDTQYF
TGCGCCAGCAGCTTGGATCTAGCGGGGTTCACAGATACGCAGTATTTT
>.|TRBV4-1|TRBJ2-1|TRBD1
CASSPSPGTGGYNEQFF
TGCGCCAGCAGCCCATCTCCGGGGACAGGGGGCTACAATGAGCAGTTCTTC
>.|TRBV28|TRBJ2-7|TRBD1
CASSSGTGSYEQYF
TGTGCCAGCAGTTCCGGGACAGGGTCCTACGAGCAGTACTTC
>.|TRBV6-1|TRBJ1-4|.
CASSVVGSPNEKLFF
TGTGCCAGCAGTGTCGTTGGGAGCCCTAATGAAAAACTGTTTTTT
>.|TRBV18|TRBJ1-4|.
CASSLWQSYEKLFF
TGTGCCAGCTCACTTTGGCAGTCGTATGAAAAACTGTTTTTT
>.|TRBV6-6|TRBJ1-3|.
CASSSTGSGNTIYF
TGTGCCAGCAGTTCCACAGGGTCTGGAAACACCATATATTTT
>.|TRBV27|TRBJ1-1|.
CASSWTADLNTEAFF
TGTGCCAGCAGTTGGACAGCCGATCTGAACACTGAAGCTTTCTTT
>few|TRBV6-6|TRBJ2-7|TRBD1
CASSYSTGGYEQYF
TGTGCCAGCAGTTACTCGACAGGGGGCTACGAGCAGTACTTC
>.|TRBV29-1|TRBJ2-3|TRBD1
CSVRPGQSTDTQYF
TGCAGCGTTAGACCGGGACAGAGCACAGATACGCAGTATTTT
>once|TRBV7-2|TRBJ2-3|TRBD1
CASSPQDRGWDTQYF
TGTGCCAGCAGCCCCCAGGACAGGGGTTGGGATACGCAGTATTTT